These T cell receptor beta chains were read from a single sample in a study of post-analysis software for immune sequencing data. TCRdb independently ran MiXCR on the PCR reads; one entry per CDR3 protein. Of approximately 570,000 distinct CDR3 sequences in the sample, roughly 45% were seen once. Sequencing was done on a sample of blood. Receptors were obtained from a girl between 5 and 17 years old with multiple sclerosis. The CDR3 runs from the conserved cysteine through the conserved F or W. A D gene is named only where the DNA matches it firmly. Part of the rows lack a size; the others show once, few, many or a class for expanded clones.

>NA|TRBD1|TRBV7-6|TRBJ2-1
TGTGCCAGCAGCGCCGGACAGGCCGGAGTATCATACTACAATGAGCAGTTCTTC
CASSAGQAGVSYYNEQFF
>NA|NA|TRBV7-9|TRBJ2-1
TGTGCCAGCAGCGGGCGAGTAGGGGCGGCTGAGCAGTTCTTC
CASSGRVGAAEQFF
>NA|TRBD1|TRBV7-9|TRBJ2-1
TGTGCCAGCAGCTTACGGGACAGGGGCCGGTCGGGGCTCTACAATGAGCAGTTCTTC
CASSLRDRGRSGLYNEQFF
>NA|NA|TRBV20-1|TRBJ2-7
TGCAGTGCTAGGACAGGAGATACCTACGAGCAGTACTTC
CSARTGDTYEQYF
>NA|NA|TRBV9|TRBJ2-2
TGTGCCAGCAGCGTATGGCGGTTGAACACCGGGGAGCTGTTTTTT
CASSVWRLNTGELFF
>few|NA|TRBV6-6|TRBJ2-3
TGTGCCAGCAGTTCAATCCGGGACTTCGTGAGCACAGATACGCAGTATTTT
CASSSIRDFVSTDTQYF
>NA|TRBD1|TRBV7-2|TRBJ2-1
TGTGCCAGCAGCTTAGCGTGGGACAGGGTTTTGTTCTTC
CASSLAWDRVLFF
>NA|TRBD2|TRBV20-1|TRBJ2-7
TGCAGTGCTAGAGATCGAACTAGCGGGGGCTCCTACGAGCAGTACTTC
CSARDRTSGGSYEQYF
>few|NA|TRBV12-3/TRBV12-4|TRBJ2-1
TGTGCCAGCAGTTTAGAGGAGCAGTTCTTC
CASSLEEQFF
>NA|TRBD1|TRBV20-1|TRBJ2-5
TGCAGTGCCTTACAGGGGGCGATGGGTAGGGAGACCCAGTACTTC
CSALQGAMGRETQYF
>once|NA|TRBV9|TRBJ2-7
TGTGCCAGCAGCGTAGAAATGGGCGAGCAGTACTTC
CASSVEMGEQYF
>NA|NA|TRBV12-3/TRBV12-4|TRBJ1-2
TGTGCCAGCAGTTTTAAGCAGGGGCACTATGGCTACACCTTC
CASSFKQGHYGYTF
>NA|NA|TRBV20-1|TRBJ2-5
TGCAGTGCTAGAACCCCACTGGAGGCCCAGTACTTC
CSARTPLEAQYF
>NA|NA|TRBV12-3/TRBV12-4|TRBJ2-3
TGTACCAGCAGTTTAGGCCCCGAGGATACGCAGTATTTT
CTSSLGPEDTQYF
>NA|NA|TRBV5-1|TRBJ1-1
TGCGCCAGCAGCTTACACGACAGGTCCGAGGCTTTCTTT
CASSLHDRSEAFF
>NA|NA|TRBV7-2|TRBJ1-1
TGTGCCAGCAGCTTATCCGCGGGATCAGGGGACACTGAAGCTTTCTTT
CASSLSAGSGDTEAFF
>NA|NA|TRBV10-3|TRBJ2-3
TGTGCCATCAGCGGAGGTGCTAGCACAGATACGCAGTATTTT
CAISGGASTDTQYF
>NA|NA|TRBV5-5|TRBJ1-4
TGTGCCAGCAGCTTGAGTCCTGGAGGGGAAAAACTGTTTTTT
CASSLSPGGEKLFF
>NA|TRBD1|TRBV11-1|TRBJ2-1
TGTGCCAGCAGCTTAAACAGGGGGAACTACAATGAGCAGTTCTTC
CASSLNRGNYNEQFF
>NA|NA|TRBV5-6|TRBJ2-4
TGTGCCAGCAGCGACAACCACTATTCCGGAGGGTACTTC
CASSDNHYSGGYF
>few|NA|TRBV5-5|TRBJ2-3
TGTGCCAGCAGCTTGGTGGTAGCGGCGACAGATACGCAGTATTTT
CASSLVVAATDTQYF
>NA|NA|TRBV7-9|TRBJ1-2
TGTGCCAGCAGCTCAGAGGGTCACTATGGCTACACCTTC
CASSSEGHYGYTF
>few|NA|TRBV20-1|TRBJ2-5
TGCAGTGCTAGTCCCGGGACAAAAGAGACCCAGTACTTC
CSASPGTKETQYF
>NA|TRBD1|TRBV4-1|TRBJ1-2
TGCGCCAGCAGCCTCCAGACAGGGGAGGATGGCTACACCTTC
CASSLQTGEDGYTF
>NA|TRBD2|TRBV10-3|TRBJ2-2
TGTGCCAACTCGGCGGGAGGGCCCTCAGGCACCGGGGAGCTGTTTTTT
CANSAGGPSGTGELFF
>NA|TRBD2|TRBV12-3/TRBV12-4|TRBJ2-5
TGTGCCAGCAGAACCGGGACTAGCGAGGCCCGGGGGACCCAGTACTTC
CASRTGTSEARGTQYF
>few|TRBD2|TRBV6-5|TRBJ2-1
TGTGCCAGCAGTTACGGGACTAGCGGGAGGACGCAGTTCTTC
CASSYGTSGRTQFF
>few|TRBD1|TRBV20-1|TRBJ2-7
TGCAGTGCTAGAGATGGGGACAGCTACGAGCAGTACTTC
CSARDGDSYEQYF
>NA|TRBD1|TRBV2|TRBJ1-2
TGTGCCAGCAGCCGATCGACAGGGAATAACTATGGCTACACCTTC
CASSRSTGNNYGYTF
>few|TRBD1|TRBV7-2|TRBJ2-1
TGTGCCAGCGGAAAGACAGGGGACAATGAGCAGTTCTTC
CASGKTGDNEQFF
>NA|NA|TRBV25-1|TRBJ2-7
TGTGCCAGCAGTGATGGTTTAAGGCACGAGCAGTACTTC
CASSDGLRHEQYF
>NA|NA|TRBV29-1|TRBJ2-3
TGCAGCGTTGGGGGGCAGCTCTTAGATACGCAGTATTTT
CSVGGQLLDTQYF
>NA|NA|TRBV28|TRBJ1-5
TGTGCCAGCAGTTTATCGGCCCGGGGCAATCAGCCCCAGCATTTT
CASSLSARGNQPQHF
>NA|TRBD2|TRBV5-1|TRBJ2-7
TGCGCCAGCAGCTTGGCCGCGGGGGGGAGCTCCTACGAGCAGTACTTC
CASSLAAGGSSYEQYF
>few|TRBD2|TRBV5-1|TRBJ2-5
TGCGCCAGCAGCTGGGGACTACCCCAAGAGACCCAGTACTTC
CASSWGLPQETQYF
>few|TRBD1|TRBV5-1|TRBJ2-7
TGCGCCAGCACCTCCGGGACAGGGACCTACGAGCAGTACTTC
CASTSGTGTYEQYF
>NA|TRBD1|TRBV20-1|TRBJ1-2
TGCAGTGCTCCGGACAGGAATCCATATGGCTACACCTTC
CSAPDRNPYGYTF
>NA|NA|TRBV5-6|TRBJ1-2
TGTGCCAGCAGCAGGACACCTAACTATGGCTACACCTTC
CASSRTPNYGYTF
>NA|NA|TRBV11-2|TRBJ2-3
TGTGCCAGCAGCTTAGTAGAGTTTGGTCCAGATACGCAGTATTTT
CASSLVEFGPDTQYF
>NA|NA|TRBV6-2/TRBV6-3|TRBJ1-6
TGTGCCAGCAGTTACTTTGGACGGAGATCTAATTCACCCCTCCACTTT
CASSYFGRRSNSPLHF
>once|TRBD1|TRBV6-5|TRBJ2-7
TGTGCCAGCAGGTCCGGGACAGGGGAGTACTTC
CASRSGTGEYF
>NA|NA|TRBV7-8|TRBJ1-2
TGTGCCAGCAGCTTAAGGTGGCGGACCGCGGGTGGCTACACCTTC
CASSLRWRTAGGYTF
>few|NA|TRBV7-6|TRBJ2-5
TGTGCCAGCAGCTTAGCTGGGGGCTCGGAGACCCAGTACTTC
CASSLAGGSETQYF
>NA|NA|TRBV3-1|TRBJ2-1
TGTGCCAGCAGCGGGGGCACTTTAGCCTACAATGAGCAGTTCTTC
CASSGGTLAYNEQFF
>NA|TRBD2|TRBV24-1|TRBJ2-5
TGTGCCACCAGTGAAGGACTAGCGGGAGTAGAGACCCAGTACTTC
CATSEGLAGVETQYF
>NA|NA|TRBV12-3/TRBV12-4|TRBJ2-5
TGTGCCAGCAGCCCTAGGACAAGACAAGAGACCCAGTACTTC
CASSPRTRQETQYF
>NA|TRBD2|TRBV5-1|TRBJ2-3
TGCGCCAGCAGCACACCCCCCGGGACTAGCTCGGCAGATACGCAGTATTTT
CASSTPPGTSSADTQYF
>few|NA|TRBV12-3/TRBV12-4|TRBJ1-5
TGTGCCAGCAGCTTAGCATTGGGTAACCAGCCCCAGCATTTT
CASSLALGNQPQHF
>NA|TRBD1|TRBV20-1|TRBJ2-7
TGCAGTGCTAGAGTCTACAGGGGGTCCGAGCAGTACTTC
CSARVYRGSEQYF
>NA|NA|TRBV10-3|TRBJ1-5
TGTGCCATCAGTTCGGGCGAAAGCAATCAGCCCCAGCATTTT
CAISSGESNQPQHF
>NA|NA|TRBV4-1|TRBJ2-5
TGCGCCAGCAGCCAAGCCCAGACTAATGAGCAGTACTTC
CASSQAQTNEQYF
>few|NA|TRBV4-1|TRBJ2-7
TGCGCCAGCAGCCAAGACCCCTGGGTCTCCTACGAGCAGTACTTC
CASSQDPWVSYEQYF
>few|TRBD2|TRBV6-4|TRBJ2-2
TGTGCCAGCAGTGAGGGGGGGTCCTCCGGGGAGCTGTTTTTT
CASSEGGSSGELFF
>NA|TRBD2|TRBV30|TRBJ2-7
TGTGCCTGGAGTGCCTCCCTAGCGGTCTCCTACGAGCAGTACTTC
CAWSASLAVSYEQYF